Each of the 10 T cell receptor beta chains below was sequenced from the same sample in a study of blood T cell repertoires in COVID-19. Assay: immunoSEQ multiplex PCR; the TCRdb copy retains only in-frame clones and omits some. The table has fewer than 350,000 clones, about 93% seen once. The source material was peripheral blood. Receptors were obtained from a woman in her 30s with COVID-19, enrolled during active disease.

The chain joins TRBV19 to TRBJ2-1; TRBD2 agrees at 7 bases. The trim removed 7 bases at V and 4 bases at J, leaving 7 bases unmatched. The CDR3 sequence is 14 residues long. Germline V gene data show CDR1 as LNHDA and CDR2 as SQIVND (reference sequence). For the CDR3, the DNA is TGTGCCAGTACCGTTCGCGGGAGTTACAATGAGCAGTTCTTC. The encoded protein is CASTVRGSYNEQFF.

Points on this clone: A read error may produce the germline difference seen at one junction end. J is TRBJ1-1 and V is TRBV5-4; TRBD1 matches 8 bases. CDR3 length: 15 amino acids. Germline V gene sequence: CDR1 SGHNT, CDR2 YYREEE (reference sequence). CDR3 sequence: CASTLDRALNTEAFF. As DNA, the CDR3 is TGTGCCAGCACCTTGGACAGGGCCCTGAACACTGAAGCTTTCTTT.

The chain uses TRBV3-1 (or the pseudogene TRBV3-2) and TRBJ2-7; TRBD2 is a possible D gene (5 bases). Germline V gene lookup returns CDR1 LGHDT and CDR2 YNNKEL (reference sequence). Trimming removed 4 bases from V and 12 bases from J, with 13 bases in between. The CDR3 covers 11 residues. For the CDR3, the DNA is TGTGCCAGCAGCCGGGCGGAGGCGTTGTACTTC. Its translation: CASSRAEALYF.

The chain is built from TRBV7-2 and TRBJ2-1; D gene uncertain. Deletions cut 7 bases from V and 0 bases from J, with 16 bases between. In germline, CDR1 is SGHTA, CDR2 FQGNSA. CDR3 length equals 16 residues. CDR3 DNA sequence: TGTGCCAGCACCGCGGTGGGTGGCAGCTCCTACAATGAGCAGTTCTTC. This encodes CASTAVGGSSYNEQFF.

The gene calls are TRBV7-2 and TRBJ2-5; a weak D match, TRBD2 (5 bases). This CDR3 contains 13 residues. Germline CDR1 is SGHTA and CDR2 is FQGNSA. V shed 3 bases and J shed 4 bases, with 9 bases lying between them. CDR3 sequence: CASSLRARETQYF. In nucleotides, the CDR3 is TGTGCCAGCAGCTTGAGGGCCAGAGAGACCCAGTACTTC. Drawing the rest from reference TRBV7-2 and TRBJ2-5, the complete variable domain is GAGVSQSPSNKVTEKGKDVELRCDPISGHTALYWYRQSLGQGLEFLIYFQGNSAPDKSGLPSDRFSAERTGGSVSTLTIQRTQQEDSAVYLCASSLRARETQYFGPGTRLLVL.

This chain connects TRBV7-2 to TRBJ2-7; 7 positions match TRBD1. The length of the CDR3 is 15 residues. The V gene's germline CDR1 is SGHTA and CDR2 FQGNSA. V shed 5 bases and J 2 bases; nucleotides not matched to a gene: 9. The CDR3 spells CASSPWGTEPYEQYF. The CDR3 nucleotides are TGTGCCAGCAGCCCCTGGGGGACAGAGCCCTACGAGCAGTACTTC.

This clone appeared a single time. This chain uses TRBV6-4 with TRBJ2-7; tentatively, D is TRBD2 (6 bases). The V and J ends lost 3 bases and 3 bases respectively, with 12 bases between them. The V gene's germline CDR1 is MRHNA and CDR2 SNTAGT. The length of the CDR3 is 14 residues. DNA of the CDR3: TGTGCCAGCAGTGAGGGGGTCGGGAGCTACGAGCAGTACTTC. This translates into CASSEGVGSYEQYF.

The V gene is TRBV7-9, the J gene TRBJ2-1; TRBD2 agrees at 7 bases. The CDR3 covers 15 residues. J was trimmed by 6 bases and V by 1 base; bases with no gene match: 6. The germline CDR1 and CDR2 sequences are SEHNR and FQNEAQ (reference sequence). The CDR3 loop reads CASSLGAGVINEQFF. DNA for the CDR3: TGTGCCAGCAGCTTAGGCGCGGGAGTGATCAATGAGCAGTTCTTC.

This rearrangement joins TRBV6-6 to TRBJ2-3, with D possibly being TRBD2 (6 bases). This CDR3 is built from 16 residues. CDR1 and CDR2 from the germline V gene are MNHNY and SVGAGI (reference sequence). Trimming stripped 0 bases from V and 5 bases from J, with 15 bases between. CDR3 protein: CASSYSGGVLRDTQYF. CDR3 nucleotide sequence: TGTGCCAGCAGTTACTCGGGGGGAGTGCTTAGAGATACGCAGTATTTT.

J is TRBJ1-1 and V is TRBV25-1; D may be TRBD1 (5 bases). V lost 1 base and J lost 5, with 17 bases in between. This CDR3 is 16 amino acids long. The V gene's germline CDR1 is MGHDK and CDR2 SYGVNS. As DNA, the CDR3 is TGTGCCAGCAGTGAATTTTTCCTCAGGGAAGGGACTGAAGCTTTCTTT. Protein product: CASSEFFLREGTEAFF.